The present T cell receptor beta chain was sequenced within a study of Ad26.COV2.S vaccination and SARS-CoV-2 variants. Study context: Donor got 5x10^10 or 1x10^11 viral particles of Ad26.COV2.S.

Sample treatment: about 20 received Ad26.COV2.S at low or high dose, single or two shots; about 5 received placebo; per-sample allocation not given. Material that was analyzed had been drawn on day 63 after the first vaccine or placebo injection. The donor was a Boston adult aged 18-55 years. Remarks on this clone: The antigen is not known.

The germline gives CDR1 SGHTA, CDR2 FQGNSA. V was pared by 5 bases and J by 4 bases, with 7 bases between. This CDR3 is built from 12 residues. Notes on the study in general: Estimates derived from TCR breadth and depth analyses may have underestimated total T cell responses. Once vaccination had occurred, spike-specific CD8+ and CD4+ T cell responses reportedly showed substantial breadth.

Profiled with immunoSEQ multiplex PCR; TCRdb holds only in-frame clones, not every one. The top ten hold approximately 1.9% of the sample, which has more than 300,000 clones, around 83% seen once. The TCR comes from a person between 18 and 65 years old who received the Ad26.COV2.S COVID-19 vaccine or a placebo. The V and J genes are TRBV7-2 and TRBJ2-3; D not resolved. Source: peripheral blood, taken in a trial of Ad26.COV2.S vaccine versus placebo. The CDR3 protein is CASSRMPDTQYF. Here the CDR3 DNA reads TGTGCCAGCAGCCGGATGCCAGATACGCAGTATTTT.